These 21 T cell receptor beta chains were all obtained from the same sample, sequenced in a study of blood T cell repertoires in COVID-19. Clones were read by immunoSEQ multiplex PCR, and TCRdb kept only the in-frame ones, dropping some. The sample contains 120,000 or so clones, over 75% of which appear only once. Sequencing used peripheral blood. The receptors here all came from a man aged 50 to 59 with acute or convalescent COVID-19.

The gene calls are TRBV29-1 and TRBJ1-1; D may be TRBD1 (6 bases). The germline gives CDR1 SQVTM, CDR2 ANQGSEA. Deletions cut 8 bases from V and 3 bases from J, with 16 bases between. This CDR3 spans 13 amino acids. The CDR3 DNA follows: TGCAGCACCTACAGGGTTGGGGACACTGAAGCTTTCTTT. Translation: CSTYRVGDTEAFF.

This chain links TRBV7-8 with TRBJ2-1, with D maybe TRBD2 (6 bases). The CDR3 consists of 15 residues. CDR1 and CDR2 (germline): SGHVS, FQNEAQ. V shed 1 base and J shed 3 bases, with 10 bases lying between them. CDR3 in amino acids: CASSLGSGLYNEQFF. In DNA, the CDR3 is TGTGCCAGCAGCTTAGGTAGCGGCCTCTACAATGAGCAGTTCTTC.

This clone was counted a few times. This chain connects TRBV6-2 or TRBV6-3 to TRBJ1-2; D may be TRBD1 (6 bases). Germline loops: CDR1 MNHEY, CDR2 SVGEGT. V was trimmed by 6 bases and J by 2 bases, leaving 13 bases between them. The length of the CDR3 is 14 residues. CDR3 loop: CASSGGATNYGYTF. Written as DNA, the CDR3 is TGTGCCAGCAGCGGGGGGGCTACGAACTATGGCTACACCTTC.

This clone showed up just once. The chain uses TRBV7-2 and TRBJ1-1; tentatively, D is TRBD1 (5 bases). CDR1 is SGHTA and CDR2 is FQGNSA in the germline V gene. The CDR3 loop spans 15 amino acids. Trimming stripped 1 base from V and 10 bases from J, with 19 bases between. The CDR3 here is CASSLDLGHPVGAFF. The CDR3 bases are TGTGCCAGCAGCTTAGATTTAGGACATCCCGTCGGAGCTTTCTTT.

The gene calls are TRBV29-1 and TRBJ1-2; a weak D match, TRBD1 (6 bases). This CDR3 has 14 amino acids. The germline CDR1 and CDR2 sequences are SQVTM and ANQGSEA. V lost 4 bases, J lost 6 bases, and 18 bases lay in between. Here the CDR3 reads CSVGFVRGADGYTF. The CDR3 coding sequence is TGCAGCGTTGGATTTGTTCGGGGGGCCGATGGCTACACCTTC.

The chain couples TRBV5-6 to TRBJ1-6, with no clear D. The CDR3 runs 15 residues. Trimming pared 0 bases from V and 8 bases from J, leaving 12 bases between. The germline CDR1 and CDR2 sequences are SGHDT and YYEEEE. Written as DNA, the CDR3 is TGTGCCAGCAGCTTGGCCCGAGGGTGGGATTCACCCCTCCACTTT. The encoded protein is CASSLARGWDSPLHF.

This clone has only one observation. The chain recombines TRBV12-3 or TRBV12-4 with TRBJ2-3, with a possible D match to TRBD2 (6 bases). The CDR3 loop spans 13 amino acids. The ends were cut back, 3 bases at V and 6 bases at J, with 10 bases in the middle. The CDR3 protein is CASSLGRGDTQYF. The DNA for the CDR3 is TGTGCCAGCAGTTTGGGGCGGGGCGATACGCAGTATTTT.

The V gene is TRBV19, the J gene TRBJ2-7; TRBD2 might be the D (6 bases). The V gene's germline CDR1 is LNHDA and CDR2 SQIVND (reference sequence). V was cut by 1 base and J by 6 bases, with 13 bases left in between. The CDR3 is made up of 14 amino acids. The CDR3 bases are TGTGCCAGTAGTATAGGGCCTAGCGACAGCGAGCAGTACTTC. This gives the protein CASSIGPSDSEQYF.

The J gene is TRBJ2-7, the V gene TRBV10-3; TRBD1 matches at 10 bases. The CDR3 spans 15 residues. Germline V gene lookup returns CDR1 ENHRY and CDR2 SYGVKD. V dropped 0 bases and J dropped 3; count of bases not matched to a gene: 2. The CDR3 reads CAISESGQGFYEQYF. CDR3 coding DNA: TGTGCCATCAGTGAGTCGGGACAGGGGTTCTACGAGCAGTACTTC.

V and J are TRBV29-1 and TRBJ2-1; D gene uncertain. CDR3 length: 14 amino acids. The germline V and J ends were trimmed by 4 bases and 2 bases, with 12 bases remaining between them. In germline, CDR1 is SQVTM, CDR2 ANQGSEA. CDR3 sequence: CSVGESGAYNEQFF. The CDR3 DNA reads as TGCAGCGTTGGTGAGTCTGGAGCCTACAATGAGCAGTTCTTC.

The CDR3 nucleotides read TGTGCCAGCAGCTTTTTCACAGGGGACTATGGCTACACCTTC. Translation gives CASSFFTGDYGYTF. The rearrangement uses TRBV6-4 and TRBJ1-2; 7 bases match TRBD1. The V gene's germline CDR1 is MRHNA and CDR2 SNTAGT. V was pared by 6 bases and J by 3 bases, with 7 bases of the junction left unmatched. This CDR3 has 14 residues.

The genes are TRBV19 and TRBJ2-7; 9 positions match TRBD2. There are 16 residues in the CDR3. Germline V gene sequence: CDR1 LNHDA, CDR2 SQIVND (reference sequence). V lost 6 bases to trimming and J lost 0 bases; unmatched junction nucleotides: 9. The CDR3 coding sequence is TGTGCCAGTAGCCGAGGACTAGCGATAAGCTCCTACGAGCAGTACTTC. Translation: CASSRGLAISSYEQYF.

The rearrangement joins TRBV7-9 to TRBJ2-7; the D gene is possibly TRBD2 (5 bases). The V gene lost 2 bases and the J gene lost 2 bases, with 19 bases spanning the gap. Germline CDR1 is SEHNR and CDR2 is FQNEAQ (reference sequence). CDR3 size: 17 residues. In DNA, the CDR3 is TGTGCCAGCAGCTTAACGTGGGGAGAAAGACCCACCTACGAGCAGTACTTC. Translated: CASSLTWGERPTYEQYF.

J is TRBJ2-1 and V is TRBV10-3; D possibly corresponds to TRBD2 (6 bases). Per the germline V gene, CDR1 is ENHRY and CDR2 is SYGVKD. Trimming removed 0 bases at V and 6 bases at J, with 12 bases between. CDR3 size: 15 residues. The CDR3 sequence: CAISESPGEGNEQFF. The DNA of the CDR3 is TGTGCCATCAGTGAGTCGCCGGGAGAAGGCAATGAGCAGTTCTTC.

J is TRBJ2-7 and V is TRBV28; 12 nucleotides match TRBD2. There are 14 residues in the CDR3. The junction had 7 bases not matched to a gene; V was cut back by 5 bases and J by 8 bases. Looked up from germline, CDR1 is MDHEN and CDR2 is SYDVKM. The CDR3 loop reads CASSRTSGVAQQYF. The CDR3 coding sequence is TGTGCCAGCAGTAGGACTAGCGGGGTCGCTCAGCAGTACTTC.

The rearrangement joins TRBV2 to TRBJ2-7, with 8 positions matching TRBD2. Trimming removed 3 bases from V and 5 bases from J; junction bases left unmatched: 6. The CDR3 totals 14 residues. CDR1 and CDR2 (germline): SNHLY, FYNNEI. CDR3: CASSDRSGSNEQYF. The DNA of the CDR3 is TGTGCCAGCAGTGATCGCAGCGGGAGTAACGAGCAGTACTTC.

V and J are TRBV5-1 and TRBJ2-7, with TRBD1 as a possible D gene (5 bases). CDR1 SGHRS and CDR2 YFSETQ come from the germline V gene. The CDR3 runs to 14 residues. V was cut by 0 bases and J by 0 bases, with 7 bases left in between. CDR3 region: CASSLGTSSYEQYF. The CDR3 nucleotides are TGCGCCAGCAGCTTGGGGACAAGCTCCTACGAGCAGTACTTC.

The chain is built from TRBV27 and TRBJ2-5, with D tentatively TRBD1 (5 bases). The CDR3 contains 13 residues. V was shortened by 3 bases and J by 2 bases, with 7 bases between the two germline ends. Germline V gene data show CDR1 as MNHEY and CDR2 as SMNVEV (reference sequence). The CDR3 region is CASSLQGQETQYF. The CDR3 coding sequence is TGTGCCAGCAGTTTGCAGGGTCAAGAGACCCAGTACTTC.

This sequence joins TRBV6-1 and TRBJ1-2, with D possibly matching TRBD1 (5 bases). V was pared by 1 base and J by 2 bases, with 8 bases between. The CDR3 has 14 residues. Per germline, CDR1 MNHNS and CDR2 SASEGT. DNA for the CDR3: TGTGCCAGCAGTGAAGAAGGGGTAAACTATGGCTACACCTTC. This translates into CASSEEGVNYGYTF.

V usage is TRBV2 and J usage is TRBJ1-5; the match to TRBD1 covers 7 bases. V was pared by 5 bases and J by 1 base, with 2 bases of the junction left unmatched. The CDR3 has 14 amino acids. The germline gives CDR1 SNHLY, CDR2 FYNNEI. This chain's CDR3 is CASSFRGSNQPQHF. In DNA, the CDR3 is TGTGCCAGCAGTTTCAGGGGGAGCAATCAGCCCCAGCATTTT.

The rearrangement joins TRBV29-1 to TRBJ1-1; D is uncertain. V was trimmed by 5 bases and J by 1 base, leaving 20 bases between them. CDR1 is SQVTM and CDR2 is ANQGSEA in the germline V gene. CDR3 size: 16 residues. CDR3 amino acids: CSVLPRAKGGNTEAFF. The CDR3 DNA sequence: TGCAGCGTTTTGCCCCGGGCCAAGGGAGGGAACACTGAAGCTTTCTTT.